What follows are 27 T cell receptor beta chains derived from one specimen sequenced in a study of T cells in Graves' hyperthyroidism and ophthalmopathy. Amplified TCR beta CDR3 regions derived from RNA transcripts. First-round RT-PCR of the TCR CDR3 relied on the HTBI primer set. MiXCR was run by TCRdb on the multiplex PCR reads, yielding one entry per CDR3 protein. Found here are tens of thousands of distinct CDR3 sequences, around half of them singletons; the top ten hold roughly 32%. Specimen: peripheral blood or thyroid tissue (not recorded which). The receptor set was obtained from a woman in her 50s with Graves' hyperthyroidism.

This clonotype appeared many times. V is TRBV20-1 and J is TRBJ2-7, with 11 bases that match TRBD2. The CDR3 has 16 residues. Germline trimming cut 2 bases from V and 5 bases from J; bases unmatched to any gene: 11. Germline V lookup: CDR1 DFQATT, CDR2 SNEGSKA (reference sequence). This CDR3 reads CSARSSGRALPHEQYF. The CDR3 bases are TGCAGTGCTAGAAGTAGCGGGAGGGCCCTTCCCCACGAGCAGTACTTC.

This clonotype was recorded at least ten times. The chain has TRBV6-6 and TRBJ1-4, with D possibly matching TRBD1 (5 bases). Germline V gives CDR1 MNHNY, CDR2 SVGAGI (reference sequence). The V gene lost 6 bases and the J gene lost 11 bases, with 13 bases spanning the gap. CDR3 length: 12 residues. CDR3 sequence (DNA): TGTGCCAGCAGGGCTTGGGGGGGGAAACTGTTTTTT. It specifies CASRAWGGKLFF.

This clonotype was recorded at least ten times. The chain uses TRBV20-1 and TRBJ2-7; TRBD2 might be the D (6 bases). Germline V lookup: CDR1 DFQATT, CDR2 SNEGSKA (reference sequence). Trimming cost V 0 bases and J 2 bases, with 14 bases left between them. CDR3 length: 15 amino acids. In DNA form, the CDR3 reads TGCAGTGCTAGAGATTGGCTAGCGTTTACCTACGAGCAGTACTTC. Amino acids: CSARDWLAFTYEQYF.

The chain couples TRBV12-3 or TRBV12-4 to TRBJ1-5; a possible D gene is TRBD1 (5 bases). The CDR3 covers 20 residues. CDR3 nucleotide sequence: TGTAGCCATAGTTTAGGGGTCCGCTGCTGGCACAGAAGTGAATCAGGGCCCCAGCATTTT. It is translated as CSHSLGVRCWHRSESGPQHF.

Of note for this clonotype: The germline gene is not matched at one end of the junction; a read error may be the cause. The V call is TRBV28, the J call TRBJ2-7; D unresolved. The CDR3 contains 15 residues. Germline V gene data show CDR1 as MDHEN and CDR2 as SYDVKM. The CDR3: CASSFIMGRTYVQYF. CDR3 nucleotide sequence: TGTGCCAGCAGTTTTATCATGGGTCGTACCTACGTGCAGTACTTC.

The chain employs TRBV7-9 and TRBJ2-7; 10 nucleotides line up with TRBD1. Germline values: CDR1 SEHNR, CDR2 FQNEAQ (reference sequence). V lost 1 base and J lost 7; bases outside the gene matches: 4. The CDR3 length is 14 residues. CDR3 bases: TGTGCCAGCAGCTTAGGGGACAGGGGTCTAGAGCAGTACTTC. This codes for CASSLGDRGLEQYF.

The V and J genes are TRBV20-1 and TRBJ1-6; possible D gene TRBD1, 5 bases. Germline assignment: CDR1 DFQATT and CDR2 SNEGSKA (reference sequence). The V gene lost 0 bases and the J gene lost 10 bases, with 16 bases spanning the gap. The CDR3 is 15 amino acids. DNA for the CDR3: TGCAGTGCTAGAGATGTGGGGGTAGGAGGATCACCCCTCCACTTT. It translates to CSARDVGVGGSPLHF.

This rearrangement joins TRBV15 to TRBJ2-7, with D perhaps TRBD1 (5 bases). Trimming took off 1 base at V and 7 bases at J, with 8 bases between the two ends. The germline gives CDR1 LNHNV, CDR2 YYDKDF (reference sequence). This CDR3 is 12 amino acids long. CDR3 DNA sequence: TGTGCCACCAGCAGAGCAGGGTATGAGCAGTACTTC. It encodes CATSRAGYEQYF.

This clonotype was counted at least ten times. The rearrangement joins TRBV4-1 to TRBJ1-1; D gene uncertain. V was clipped by 5 bases and J by 6 bases, with 25 bases between them. The CDR3 is 17 residues long. Germline V gene data show CDR1 as MGHRA and CDR2 as YSYEKL. The CDR3 is CASSSAGPRERGSEAFF. CDR3 bases: TGCGCCAGCAGCTCAGCCGGGCCCCGGGAGAGAGGGTCTGAAGCTTTCTTT.

The rearrangement joins TRBV7-2 to TRBJ2-7; 8 bases map to TRBD2. This CDR3 region has 14 residues. The V segment lost 6 bases and the J segment 5 bases; nucleotides outside the gene matches: 9. The germline gives CDR1 SGHTA, CDR2 FQGNSA. CDR3 DNA: TGTGCCAGCAGACCCAGCGGGAGCGAGAACGAGCAGTACTTC. Amino acids: CASRPSGSENEQYF.

This clonotype was counted ten times or more. The gene calls are TRBV30 and TRBJ1-5; 8 nucleotides align to TRBD1. The junction had 3 bases not matched to a gene; V was cut back by 0 bases and J by 5 bases. Germline V gene sequence: CDR1 GTSNPN, CDR2 SVGIG (reference sequence). The CDR3 is 14 amino acids. CDR3 nucleotides: TGTGCCTGGAGTGTAGGACAGGGCTATCAGCCCCAGCATTTT. This sequence encodes CAWSVGQGYQPQHF.

The CDR3 sequence is CSASPLAGGETQHF. CDR3 coding DNA: TGCAGTGCTAGCCCTCTAGCGGGAGGCGAGACCCAGCATTTT. This chain links TRBV20-1 with TRBJ1-5; D ambiguous. CDR3 length equals 14 residues. Looked up from germline, CDR1 is DFQATT and CDR2 is SNEGSKA (reference sequence). V was cut by 3 bases and J by 11 bases, with 20 bases left in between.

Ten or more counts support this clonotype. The V call is TRBV20-1, the J call TRBJ1-6, with D tentatively TRBD1 (6 bases). The CDR3 runs 16 residues. Trimming took 6 bases from V and 8 from J, leaving 23 bases between them. The V gene's germline CDR1 is DFQATT and CDR2 SNEGSKA (reference sequence). As DNA, the CDR3 is TGCAGTGCCCCCCTCCGGGGGGGGCAATCCTATTCACCCCTCCACTTT. This sequence encodes CSAPLRGGQSYSPLHF.

This clonotype was recorded at least ten times. CDR3 amino acids: CASSLVGRAKDNTEAFF. The CDR3 DNA reads as TGTGCCAGCAGTTTAGTGGGCAGGGCAAAAGATAACACTGAAGCTTTCTTT. The chain uses TRBV12-3 or TRBV12-4 and TRBJ1-1, with TRBD1 as a possible D gene (5 bases). The CDR3 is 17 residues long. Deletions cut 1 base from V and 2 bases from J, with 17 bases between.

This clonotype appeared a single time. The germline gene is not matched at one end of the junction; a read error may be the cause. The rearrangement uses TRBV10-3 and TRBJ1-1; D not certain. CDR3 size: 15 residues. Looked up from germline, CDR1 is ENHRY and CDR2 is SYGVKD. The CDR3 DNA sequence: TGTGCCAGCAGTGAGCGGGCTCTGACAAACGCTGAAGCTTTCTTT. Protein: CASSERALTNAEAFF.

As regards this clonotype: The DNA is omitted, as the CDR3 cannot be located on it reliably, and the CDR3 follows TCRdb's listing. The chain links TRBV25-1 to TRBJ1-1; the table's TRBD1 call for D was not verified on the DNA. Ends included, the CDR3 has 20 residues. From germline, CDR1 is MGHDK and CDR2 SYGVNS. CDR3 region: CASFYICSAKRQNQNTEAFF.

Concerning this clonotype: The CDR3 end shows no conserved phenylalanine or tryptophan, and so a read error is likely. It is unclear where the CDR3 begins or ends on the DNA, so no DNA is shown, and the CDR3 is as TCRdb lists it. V usage is TRBV20-1 and J usage is TRBJ2-2; the D segment call TRBD1 is taken from the table without a DNA check. The CDR3 is 15 residues long, counting both termini. The V gene's germline CDR1 is DFQATT and CDR2 SNEGSKA (reference sequence). The CDR3 spells CSARRDNLNTGELRI.

This clonotype has ten or more counts. A much more abundant neighbour one base away suggests this may be a read error. The chain is built from TRBV20-1 and TRBJ1-5; D is perhaps TRBD2 (7 bases). TRBJ2-3 matches the DNA end more closely, so the J call is doubtful. CDR1 and CDR2 from the germline V gene are DFQATT and SNEGSKA (reference sequence). The CDR3 has 13 amino acids. CDR3 protein: CSASGTINQPQYF. The CDR3 DNA reads TGCAGTGCGAGCGGGACAATCAATCAGCCCCAGTATTTT.

Notes on this clonotype: A much larger clone lies one base from this, so it may be a read error. Lacking the conserved final phenylalanine or tryptophan, this CDR3 likely reflects a read error. The gene calls are TRBV6-1 and TRBJ1-6; TRBD1 might be the D (5 bases). Between the trimmed V and J ends, which lost 6 bases and 0 bases, there was a span of 12 bases. Germline V gene sequence: CDR1 MNHNS, CDR2 SASEGT. The CDR3 has 16 residues. CDR3 DNA sequence: TGTGCCAGCAGGCGATTCGACAGCTCCTATAATTCACCCCTCCACCTT. Amino acid sequence: CASRRFDSSYNSPLHL.

This chain connects TRBV7-9 to TRBJ2-7; 7 nucleotides match TRBD2. V was clipped by 1 base and J by 2 bases; unmatched bases: 2. The germline V gene has CDR1 SEHNR and CDR2 FQNEAQ (reference sequence). The CDR3 covers 14 residues. Here the CDR3 DNA reads TGTGCCAGCAGCTTAGGCGGGAGTCCCTACGAGCAGTACTTC. Translating it yields CASSLGGSPYEQYF.

Ten or more counts support this clonotype. The chain has TRBV20-1 and TRBJ2-7, with TRBD2 matching 10 bases. Germline V gives CDR1 DFQATT, CDR2 SNEGSKA (reference sequence). CDR3 length: 15 amino acids. V was clipped by 1 base and J by 3 bases; unmatched bases: 6. The CDR3, as DNA: TGCAGTGCTAGAGGGGTACTAGCGGGAATCTACGAGCAGTACTTC. Translating gives CSARGVLAGIYEQYF.

The chain combines TRBV19 with TRBJ2-2; weak D call: TRBD2 (6 bases). The CDR3 has 16 amino acids. V was clipped by 3 bases and J by 2 bases, with 13 bases between them. CDR1 is LNHDA and CDR2 is SQIVND in the germline V gene (reference sequence). The CDR3 sequence: CASSMGTAGNTGELFF. The CDR3 coding sequence is TGTGCCAGTAGTATGGGGACTGCTGGAAACACCGGGGAGCTGTTTTTT.

The chain is built from TRBV7-9 and TRBJ2-7, with TRBD2 identical over 9 bases. The germline gives CDR1 SEHNR, CDR2 FQNEAQ (reference sequence). This CDR3 has 14 amino acids. V lost 5 bases and J lost 2; bases outside the gene matches: 4. The CDR3, as DNA: TGTGCCAGCAGCCGGAGCGGGGGGCCCTACGAGCAGTACTTC. It translates to CASSRSGGPYEQYF.

This clonotype was counted at least ten times. V gene TRBV28 combines with J gene TRBJ2-7; tentative D call: TRBD1 (6 bases). The V end lost 5 bases, the J end lost 4 bases, and 18 bases lay between the germline ends. The CDR3 has 15 residues. The germline CDR1 and CDR2 sequences are MDHEN and SYDVKM. Written as DNA, the CDR3 is TGTGCCAGCAGTACGAGAGGGACAAATCTTTACGAGCAGTACTTC. Protein product: CASSTRGTNLYEQYF.

This clonotype was seen repeatedly, ten times or more. The chain recombines TRBV7-2 with TRBJ2-7, with a weak D call TRBD2 (5 bases). CDR1 is SGHTA, CDR2 FQGNSA, per germline. The CDR3 is 16 residues long. V was cut by 1 base and J by 7 bases, with 20 bases left in between. The chain's CDR3 is CASSLVSSGGGIEQYF. The CDR3 DNA sequence: TGTGCCAGCAGCTTAGTATCCAGCGGTGGTGGGATTGAGCAGTACTTC.

This clonotype was seen ten or more times. The rearrangement joins TRBV12-3 or TRBV12-4 to TRBJ1-1; a possible D gene is TRBD1 (5 bases). Trimming left V 3 bases short and J 2 bases short, with 13 bases between. The CDR3 runs to 15 residues. The CDR3 reads CASSFGGVRNTEAFF. CDR3 DNA sequence: TGTGCCAGCAGTTTCGGAGGGGTCCGAAACACTGAAGCTTTCTTT.

This clonotype showed up many times. The chain has TRBV20-1 and TRBJ2-7; 8 positions agree with TRBD2. CDR3 length equals 12 residues. Germline V CDR1 and CDR2: DFQATT, SNEGSKA (reference sequence). J lost 3 bases, V lost 8 bases, and 6 bases had no gene match. The CDR3 sequence is CSPYGGGYEQYF. The CDR3 DNA reads TGCAGTCCATACGGGGGGGGCTACGAGCAGTACTTC.